This T cell receptor (beta chain) was captured in a study of metastatic and nonmetastatic thyroid tumors. General observations from the study: Significantly higher TCR beta diversity was reportedly seen in malignant thyroid tumors than benign nodules, in blood and tumor.

This clone was observed at least ten times. The antigen remains undetermined. Via MiXCR, TCRdb re-called the PCR reads. The table records tens of thousands of clones, approximately 16% of them present only once. CDR1 is SGHAT and CDR2 is FQNNGV in the germline V gene. The CDR3 is 16 residues long. V was cut by 4 bases and J by 7 bases, with 19 bases left in between. Among the patients, none had received any treatment before thyroid surgery. The chain links TRBV11-2 to TRBJ1-4, with a possible D match to TRBD1 (5 bases). This TCR came from a female donor with papillary thyroid cancer or a benign thyroid nodule (not recorded which). Some clones in this sample may be carry-over from other donors' samples. The specimen was blood. The CDR3 DNA is TGTGCCAGCAGCTGGATAGCCAAGGGGACGGGTGAAAAACTGTTTTTT. Amino acids: CASSWIAKGTGEKLFF.